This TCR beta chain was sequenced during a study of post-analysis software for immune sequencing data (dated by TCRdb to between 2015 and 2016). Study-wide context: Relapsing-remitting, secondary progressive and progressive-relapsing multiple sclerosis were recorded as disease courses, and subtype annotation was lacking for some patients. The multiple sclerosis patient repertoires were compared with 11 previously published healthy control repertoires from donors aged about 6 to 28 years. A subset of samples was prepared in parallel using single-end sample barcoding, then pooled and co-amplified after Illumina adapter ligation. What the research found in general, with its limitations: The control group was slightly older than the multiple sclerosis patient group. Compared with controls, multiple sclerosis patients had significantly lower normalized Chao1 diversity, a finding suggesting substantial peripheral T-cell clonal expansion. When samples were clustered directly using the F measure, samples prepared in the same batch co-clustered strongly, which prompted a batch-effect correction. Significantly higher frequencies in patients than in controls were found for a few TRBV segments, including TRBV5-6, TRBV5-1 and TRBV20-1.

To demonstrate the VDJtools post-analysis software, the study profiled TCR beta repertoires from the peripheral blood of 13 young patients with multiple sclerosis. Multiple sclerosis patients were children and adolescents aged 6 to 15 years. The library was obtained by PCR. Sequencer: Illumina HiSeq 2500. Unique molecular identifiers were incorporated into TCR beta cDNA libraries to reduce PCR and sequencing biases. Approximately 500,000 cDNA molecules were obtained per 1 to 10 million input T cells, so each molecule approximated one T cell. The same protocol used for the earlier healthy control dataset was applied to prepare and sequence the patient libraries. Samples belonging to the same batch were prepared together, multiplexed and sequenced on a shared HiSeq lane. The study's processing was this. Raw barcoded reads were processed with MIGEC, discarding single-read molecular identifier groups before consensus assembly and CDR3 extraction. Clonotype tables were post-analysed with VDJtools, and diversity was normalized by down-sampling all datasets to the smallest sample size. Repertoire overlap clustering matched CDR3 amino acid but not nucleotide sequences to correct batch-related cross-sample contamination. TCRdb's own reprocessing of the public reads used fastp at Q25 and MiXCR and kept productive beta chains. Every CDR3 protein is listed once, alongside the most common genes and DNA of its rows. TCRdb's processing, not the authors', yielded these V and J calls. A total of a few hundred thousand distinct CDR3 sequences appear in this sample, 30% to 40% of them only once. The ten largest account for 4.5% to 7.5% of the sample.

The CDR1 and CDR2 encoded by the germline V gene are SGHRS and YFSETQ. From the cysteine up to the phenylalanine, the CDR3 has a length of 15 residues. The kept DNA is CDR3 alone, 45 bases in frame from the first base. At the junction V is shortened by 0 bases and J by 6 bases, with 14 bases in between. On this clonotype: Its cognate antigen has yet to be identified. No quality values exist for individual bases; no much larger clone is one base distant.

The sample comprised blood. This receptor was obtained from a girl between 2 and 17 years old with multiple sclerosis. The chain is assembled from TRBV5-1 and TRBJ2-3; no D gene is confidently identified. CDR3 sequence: CASSLGVGLEDTQYF. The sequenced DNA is TGCGCCAGCAGCTTGGGTGTAGGGTTGGAGGATACGCAGTATTTT. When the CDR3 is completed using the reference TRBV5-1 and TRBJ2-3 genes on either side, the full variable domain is KAGVTQTPRYLIKTRGQQVTLSCSPISGHRSVSWYQQTPGQGLQFLFEYFSETQRNKGNFPGRFSGRQFSNSRSEMNVSTLELGDSALYLCASSLGVGLEDTQYFGPGTRLTVL.